Presented here are 13 T cell receptor beta chains from one specimen sequenced in a study of post-analysis software for immune sequencing data. Carried by the TCR beta cDNA libraries were unique molecular identifiers. MiXCR, run by TCRdb on the PCR reads, gives a single entry per CDR3 protein. The sample consists of some 260,000 distinct CDR3 sequences, around 34% of them appearing once. Overall study findings and caveats: Included in a set of several TRBV segments more frequent in patients than controls were TRBV5-6, TRBV5-1 and TRBV20-1.

These receptors' antigens are unknown. Sequencing was performed on blood. These receptor sequences come from a girl aged 5-17 years with multiple sclerosis.

This clonotype was counted at least ten times. The rearrangement uses TRBV12-3 or TRBV12-4 and TRBJ1-2; D unresolved. The CDR3 consists of 12 residues. Trimming took 5 bases from V and 4 from J, leaving 8 bases between them. The CDR3 loop reads CASSPGFYGYTF. In DNA form, the CDR3 reads TGTGCCAGCAGTCCCGGATTCTATGGCTACACCTTC.

The chain recombines TRBV3-1 with TRBJ2-5; 9 bases agree with TRBD2. Germline V gene sequence: CDR1 LGHDT, CDR2 YNNKEL (reference sequence). CDR3 length: 14 residues. V trimming: 5 bases; J trimming: 5 bases; junction bases outside the gene matches: 6. CDR3 sequence reads: CASSSRGGGETQYF. CDR3 coding DNA: TGTGCCAGCAGCTCGCGGGGGGGCGGGGAGACCCAGTACTTC.

This clonotype was recorded at least ten times. The chain has TRBV3-1 and TRBJ2-3; D possibly matches TRBD1 or TRBD2 (5 bases each). The CDR3 covers 16 residues. Germline lookup yields CDR1 LGHDT and CDR2 YNNKEL (reference sequence). Trimming shortened V by 4 bases and J by 1 base, and 15 bases separated the two germline ends. The CDR3 coding sequence is TGTGCCAGCAGCCTCGGGACCCCGGCAGGCACAGATACGCAGTATTTT. This codes for CASSLGTPAGTDTQYF.

Notes on this clonotype: Being one base from a much bigger clone, this may be a read error. This chain uses TRBV25-1 with TRBJ2-2; possible D gene TRBD1, 5 bases. This CDR3 has 11 residues. Trimming shortened V by 5 bases and J by 8 bases, and 6 bases separated the two germline ends. Germline V gene lookup returns CDR1 MGHDK and CDR2 SYGVNS. CDR3 region: CASSPGGELFF. In DNA form, the CDR3 reads TGTGCCAGCAGTCCAGGGGGGGAGCTGTTTTTT.

This clonotype appeared many times. J is TRBJ2-7 and V is TRBV7-2, with D unresolved. With 2 bases removed from V and 2 bases from J, the gap between germline ends came to 10 bases. From germline, CDR1 is SGHTA and CDR2 FQGNSA. CDR3 size: 14 residues. CDR3 in amino acids: CASSLNGGPYEQYF. CDR3 bases: TGTGCCAGCAGCTTAAACGGCGGTCCCTACGAGCAGTACTTC.

About this clonotype: A much larger clone lies a single base off, so this may be a read error. The chain links TRBV7-6 to TRBJ1-1; TRBD1 matches at 9 bases. The CDR3 contains 16 residues. Germline V gene sequence: CDR1 SGHVS, CDR2 FNYEAQ. J was trimmed by 0 bases and V by 5 bases; bases with no gene match: 7. DNA of the CDR3: TGTGCCAGCAGCCAACTTAGGACAGGGGTGAACACTGAAGCTTTCTTT. Encoded protein: CASSQLRTGVNTEAFF.

The rearrangement uses TRBV20-1 and TRBJ2-7; tentatively, D is TRBD2 (6 bases). V lost 3 bases and J lost 3, with 12 bases in between. This CDR3 contains 13 residues. Germline loops: CDR1 DFQATT, CDR2 SNEGSKA (reference sequence). The CDR3, as DNA: TGCAGTGCTAGTCGCGGGGCCCTCTACGAGCAGTACTTC. This sequence encodes CSASRGALYEQYF.

This clonotype was picked up a small number of times. The chain joins TRBV30 to TRBJ2-1; TRBD2 matches 7 bases. This CDR3 is 13 amino acids long. J was trimmed by 9 bases and V by 1 base; bases with no gene match: 6. The V gene's germline CDR1 is GTSNPN and CDR2 SVGIG (reference sequence). The CDR3 coding sequence is TGTGCCTGGAGTGGGCTAGCGGTGGGTGAGCAGTTCTTC. Its translation is CAWSGLAVGEQFF.

The table lists this clonotype with a count of one. A much larger clone lies one base from this, so it may be a read error. The V gene is TRBV6-5, the J gene TRBJ2-6, with 11 positions matching TRBD1. The germline V gene encodes CDR1 MNHEY and CDR2 SVGAGI. The CDR3 covers 20 residues. As DNA, the CDR3 is TGTACCAGCAGTTGGACAGGGGGCCGTGGGGCCCACTCTGGGGCCAACGTCCTGACTTTC. It specifies CTSSWTGGRGAHSGANVLTF.

In its sample, this clonotype was seen many times. The V gene is TRBV6-5, the J gene TRBJ2-1, with a tentative D call TRBD1 (5 bases). Germline loops: CDR1 MNHEY, CDR2 SVGAGI. This CDR3 contains 13 residues. The V end was cut by 2 bases, the J end by 9 bases, with 11 bases between. Written as DNA, the CDR3 is TGTGCCAGCAGTTACGGGGCATTCACTGAGCAGTTCTTC. Translation gives CASSYGAFTEQFF.

The J gene is TRBJ2-2, the V gene TRBV7-6; 9 bases fit TRBD1. Germline V gene lookup returns CDR1 SGHVS and CDR2 FNYEAQ. The CDR3 runs to 15 residues. Losses at the gene ends were 6 bases for V and 5 bases for J; bases not matched to a gene: 7. The CDR3 DNA reads TGTGCCAGCAGTAAATCGACAGGGGGTACCGGGGAGCTGTTTTTT. This translates into CASSKSTGGTGELFF.

At least ten counts were recorded for this clonotype. The chain has TRBV12-3 or TRBV12-4 and TRBJ2-6; D perhaps matches TRBD2 (5 bases). V was trimmed by 4 bases and J by 4 bases, leaving 11 bases between them. CDR3 length: 15 amino acids. CDR3 coding DNA: TGTGCCAGCAGTTCGGAGAGGGAGGGGGCCAACGTCCTGACTTTC. This encodes CASSSEREGANVLTF.

Points on this clonotype: A clone one base away is much larger, so this may be a read error. The J gene is TRBJ2-1, the V gene TRBV20-1; D call uncertain. Germline CDR1 and CDR2: DFQATT and SNEGSKA (reference sequence). This CDR3 is built from 14 residues. DNA for the CDR3: TGCAGTGCTAGCGGCCTGAGCTCCTACAATGAGCAGGTCTTC. It codes for CSASGLSSYNEQVF.